These 5 T cell receptor beta chains were sequenced from one sample in a study of blood T cells in healthy people across ages. With a J-beta primer mix and a sample-barcoded 5' primer, a second PCR ran about 7 to 11 cycles. Via MiXCR, TCRdb re-called the 5' RACE reads, giving one row per CDR3 protein. The sample yields 1,500,000 or so distinct CDR3 sequences, approximately 63% seen once. The specimen was blood. These receptors were taken from a man aged 18 to 29 in good health.

V and J are TRBV12-3 or TRBV12-4 and TRBJ1-2, with no clear D. This CDR3 has 14 amino acids. Deletions cut 8 bases from V and 4 bases from J, with 17 bases between. CDR3: CASGPTRDFYGYTF. For the CDR3, the DNA is TGTGCCAGCGGTCCTACACGGGATTTCTATGGCTACACCTTC.

This chain uses TRBV10-3 with TRBJ2-7; 11 nucleotides line up with TRBD2. The CDR3 runs 14 residues. The V segment lost 6 bases and the J segment 3 bases; nucleotides outside the gene matches: 4. Germline CDR1 and CDR2: ENHRY and SYGVKD. The CDR3 region has the DNA TGTGCCATCAGCCCGGGACTAGCGGACTACGAGCAGTACTTC. Translation: CAISPGLADYEQYF.

This rearrangement joins TRBV27 to TRBJ1-1; TRBD1 aligns across 7 bases. CDR1 MNHEY and CDR2 SMNVEV come from the germline V gene (reference sequence). The CDR3 sequence is 12 residues long. V gave up 4 bases and J gave up 9 bases; unmatched junction bases: 5. The CDR3 DNA reads as TGTGCCAGCAGTTACGGGACAGAGAAAGCTTTCTTT. This gives the protein CASSYGTEKAFF.

V and J are TRBV3-1 and TRBJ2-7; D is uncertain. The CDR3 length is 14 residues. Germline-derived CDR1 and CDR2 are LGHDT and YNNKEL (reference sequence). The ends were cut back, 1 base at V and 2 bases at J, with 9 bases in the middle. Here the CDR3 DNA reads TGTGCCAGCAGCCAAGCTGGGTCGGCCTACGAGCAGTACTTC. Its protein is CASSQAGSAYEQYF.

Concerning this clonotype itself: Germline and junction disagree at one end, which may indicate a read error. The V call is TRBV20-1, the J call TRBJ2-3; TRBD2 is a possible D gene (7 bases). The germline V gene has CDR1 DFQATT and CDR2 SNEGSKA (reference sequence). The CDR3 has 16 amino acids. Here the CDR3 DNA reads TGCAGTGCTAGGGTGTCGCTAGCGGACAGCACAGGTACGCAGTATTTT. Protein sequence: CSARVSLADSTGTQYF.